These T cell receptor beta chains were read from a single sample in a study of response to subunit inactivated influenza vaccine. TCRdb fed the RT-PCR reads into MiXCR, producing one record per CDR3 protein. The table records 860,000 or so distinct CDR3 sequences, roughly 20% of them present only once. The source material was PBMCs from blood, sampled less than 6 days after vaccination. These receptors all come from a man aged 50-59 years who received an inactivated influenza vaccine. The CDR3 runs from the conserved cysteine through the conserved F or W. The order of the fields is J gene, clone size, V gene, D gene, CDR3 DNA, CDR3 protein. The D gene is left open where the match is weak. Clone size is not always given. Where it is, it says once, few, many or a class for expanded clones.

TRBJ2-1	few	TRBV7-8	NA	TGTGCCAGCAGCTCAGAGGGACGATCCAGCAATGAGCAGTTCTTC	CASSSEGRSSNEQFF
TRBJ2-1	NA	TRBV7-2	NA	TGTGCCAGCAGCTTAGCGGCTTCCCTTTTCGATGAGCAGTTCTTC	CASSLAASLFDEQFF
TRBJ1-6	NA	TRBV6-1	NA	TGTGCCAGCACCCGAGGGCGGGATTCACCCCTCCACTTT	CASTRGRDSPLHF
TRBJ1-5	few	TRBV15	NA	TGTGCCACCAGCACCCGGACGGGTAATCAGCCCCAGCATTTT	CATSTRTGNQPQHF
TRBJ1-1	NA	TRBV7-6	NA	TGTGCCAGCAGCTCGGTTCGGGGGCTCGGTGAGACTGAAGCTTTCTTT	CASSSVRGLGETEAFF
TRBJ1-2	NA	TRBV20-1	NA	TGCAGTGCTCTATCAGATAATGGCTACACCTTC	CSALSDNGYTF
TRBJ2-5	NA	TRBV29-1	NA	TGCAGCGGGGGACCAAACCAAGAGACCCAGTACTTC	CSGGPNQETQYF
TRBJ2-7	NA	TRBV30	TRBD2	TGTGCCTGGAGTGTTCAGGGACTAGCGGGGATCTACGAGCAGTACTTC	CAWSVQGLAGIYEQYF
TRBJ2-2	NA	TRBV30	NA	TGTGCCTGGAGTGTACAGAACAGGGCAGTCGGCACCGGGGAGCTGTTTTTT	CAWSVQNRAVGTGELFF
TRBJ1-1	few	TRBV9	NA	TGTGCCAGCAGCCCTGGAGGGGGGCGAGGCACTGAAGCTTTCTTT	CASSPGGGRGTEAFF
TRBJ2-7	many	TRBV7-6	TRBD2	TGTGCCAGCAGCCCATGGGACTACAACTCCTACGAGCAGTACTTC	CASSPWDYNSYEQYF
TRBJ2-2	few	TRBV6-5	NA	TGTGCCAGCAGTTATTGGTCCGGGGAGCTGTTTTTT	CASSYWSGELFF
TRBJ2-5	few	TRBV28	TRBD1	TGTGCCAGCAGTTTTCTCAGGGGGTTTGAAGAGACCCAGTACTTC	CASSFLRGFEETQYF
TRBJ2-7	NA	TRBV15	TRBD1	TGTGCCACCAGCAGAGAGGACAGGGCCATCTCCTACGAGCAGTACTTC	CATSREDRAISYEQYF
TRBJ2-3	NA	TRBV3-1	NA	TGTGCCAGCAGTCGGATTGGGACGGGAGAGGTAACAGATACGCAGTATTTT	CASSRIGTGEVTDTQYF
TRBJ2-1	NA	TRBV28	TRBD2	TGTGCCAGCAAACCTCCGGGGGGAAGCTCCTACAATGAGCAGTTCTTC	CASKPPGGSSYNEQFF
TRBJ2-7	few	TRBV5-6	NA	TGTGCCAGCAGCTTATTTTGGCAGGGAACATCCTACGAGCAGTACTTC	CASSLFWQGTSYEQYF
TRBJ2-3	few	TRBV12-3/TRBV12-4	TRBD2	TGTGCCAGCAGTCCGTCTAGCGGGGGGCGCACAGATACGCAGTATTTT	CASSPSSGGRTDTQYF
TRBJ2-1	few	TRBV15	NA	TGTGCCACCAGCAGAGATAATAGGAGAAATGAGCAGTTCTTC	CATSRDNRRNEQFF
TRBJ2-7	many	TRBV2	TRBD2	TGTGCCAGCAGTGGACTAGCGGGAGGGTCCTACGAGCAGTACTTC	CASSGLAGGSYEQYF
TRBJ2-4	few	TRBV27	TRBD2	TGTGCCAGCAGTTTTTCCGGACTAGCCCGAGCCAAAAACATTCAGTACTTC	CASSFSGLARAKNIQYF
TRBJ2-2	NA	TRBV5-1	NA	TGCGCCAGCAGCTTGAGGCCGGAACACACCGGGGAGCTGTTTTTT	CASSLRPEHTGELFF